In its sample, the clone carrying this T cell receptor (beta chain) was seen a few times. The antigen remains undetermined. The V gene's germline CDR1 is SGHRS and CDR2 YFSETQ. There are 16 residues in the CDR3. V lost 2 bases, J lost 2 bases, and 5 bases stayed unmatched. Constant-segment-primed 5'RACE gave TCR alpha and TCR beta cDNA libraries with sample barcodes and UMIs. TCRdb used MiXCR to reprocess the 5' RACE reads, holding one entry per CDR3 protein. The table lists roughly 480,000 distinct CDR3 sequences, around a quarter of them singletons, with 9.5% to 15% in the top ten. The data were taken from a study of T-cell memory formation after mild COVID-19. In the study overall: TCR clusters mostly belonged to single donors. Broader study findings: Among CD4+ contracting clones, most were CM and EM, and CD8+ ones EMRA. Whether second-wave clones peaking at day 37 were SARS-CoV-2 specific went unconfirmed.

This sequence joins TRBV5-1 and TRBJ2-2; 8 bases map to TRBD2. This receptor was taken from an adult woman who had mild COVID-19 (a few samples of this study predate the infection). Cell type and time point are not known. The sequenced sample was PBMCs or a T cell subset sorted from them (not recorded which). CDR3 DNA: TGCGCCAGCAGCTTTGCGGGGGGCAGAAACACCGGGGAGCTGTTTTTT. Its translation: CASSFAGGRNTGELFF.